This is a list of T cell receptor beta chains from one sample in a study of blood T cell repertoires in COVID-19. Method: immunoSEQ multiplex PCR; TCRdb's copy keeps in-frame clones and lacks some. This table has under 200,000 clones, roughly nine tenths appearing once. The sample comprised peripheral blood. Receptors were obtained from a man between 65 and 79 years old with active or convalescent COVID-19. Each CDR3 is given with its conserved first and last residue. A D gene is named only where the DNA matches it firmly. Size values are once, few and many counts, or a class for expanded clones, and some rows have none.

TRBV24-1	once	TRBD1	TRBJ2-1	CATTRGQGGGEQFF	TGTGCCACCACCCGCGGACAGGGGGGTGGTGAGCAGTTCTTC
TRBV9	.	.	TRBJ1-2	CASAPAGNYGYTF	TGTGCCAGCGCCCCTGCGGGAAACTATGGCTACACCTTC
TRBV11-2	.	TRBD2	TRBJ2-7	CASRPAGGSYEQYF	TGTGCCAGCAGGCCAGCGGGAGGTTCGTACGAGCAGTACTTC
TRBV7-9	.	TRBD1	TRBJ2-1	CASSLTRDREIF	TGTGCCAGCAGCTTAACGAGGGACAGGGAAATCTTC
TRBV3-1/TRBV3-2	.	.	TRBJ2-1	CASSGRGMPYNEQFF	TGTGCCAGCAGCGGAAGGGGCATGCCCTACAATGAGCAGTTCTTC
TRBV2	.	TRBD1	TRBJ1-5	CASSDRVGNQPQHF	TGTGCCAGCAGCGACAGGGTTGGAAATCAGCCCCAGCATTTT
TRBV2	once	.	TRBJ1-1	CASNAQGGGTEAFF	TGTGCCAGCAATGCACAGGGTGGCGGTACTGAAGCTTTCTTT
TRBV7-9	.	.	TRBJ1-3	CASSLAGARGNTIYF	TGTGCCAGCAGCTTAGCGGGGGCGCGAGGAAACACCATATATTTT
TRBV5-4	.	.	TRBJ1-2	CASRRNEVANYGYTF	TGTGCCAGCAGACGGAACGAGGTAGCTAACTATGGCTACACCTTC
TRBV6-1	.	TRBD1	TRBJ1-6	CASSEGQVVSPLHF	TGTGCCAGCAGTGAGGGACAGGTCGTTTCACCCCTCCACTTT
TRBV5-8	.	.	TRBJ2-5	CASRNRVGSVETQYF	TGTGCCAGCAGAAACAGGGTAGGATCGGTAGAGACCCAGTACTTC
TRBV5-8	once	TRBD2	TRBJ2-3	CASSLVGTGGPGKTDTQYF	TGTGCCAGCAGCTTGGTTGGAACGGGAGGGCCGGGAAAAACAGATACGCAGTATTTT
TRBV6-2/TRBV6-3	once	TRBD2	TRBJ2-3	CASSSGLAVGWNTQYF	TGTGCCAGCAGTTCAGGACTAGCGGTAGGGTGGAATACGCAGTATTTT
TRBV19	.	TRBD2	TRBJ2-6	CASSAHPGGVGANVLTF	TGTGCCAGTAGTGCTCACCCTGGGGGGGTTGGGGCCAACGTCCTGACTTTC
TRBV5-5	.	.	TRBJ2-1	CASRSGRGGPGYNEQFF	TGTGCCAGCAGGTCCGGTAGGGGGGGACCGGGCTACAATGAGCAGTTCTTC
TRBV27	.	.	TRBJ1-4	CASSLMGGGNEKLFF	TGTGCCAGCAGTTTAATGGGTGGGGGCAATGAAAAACTGTTTTTT
TRBV5-1	.	TRBD1	TRBJ1-1	CASSLDRWTSEAFF	TGCGCCAGCAGCCTGGACAGGTGGACATCTGAAGCTTTCTTT
TRBV7-2	.	TRBD2	TRBJ2-5	CASSFGLADQETQYF	TGTGCCAGCAGTTTTGGACTAGCGGATCAAGAGACCCAGTACTTC
TRBV6-6	once	.	TRBJ1-2	CASSYEVLYGYTF	TGTGCCAGCAGTTACGAGGTTCTCTATGGCTACACCTTC
TRBV5-1	.	TRBD1	TRBJ2-7	CASSPTGTGGSYEQYF	TGCGCCAGCAGCCCTACCGGGACAGGGGGAAGCTACGAGCAGTACTTC
TRBV5-1	few	TRBD2	TRBJ2-3	CASSTGTSGATDTQYF	TGCGCCAGCAGCACAGGGACTAGCGGGGCCACAGATACGCAGTATTTT
TRBV6-6	.	TRBD2	TRBJ2-3	CASTIRASGVPDTQYF	TGTGCCAGCACCATACGGGCTAGCGGGGTACCAGATACGCAGTATTTT
TRBV5-6	few	TRBD1	TRBJ1-2	CASSLEAGTGRNYGYTF	TGTGCCAGCAGCCTTGAGGCCGGGACAGGGAGGAACTATGGCTACACCTTC
TRBV7-2	.	.	TRBJ1-2	CASSAWAVYGYTF	TGTGCCAGCAGCGCATGGGCAGTCTATGGCTACACCTTC
TRBV6-6	once	.	TRBJ1-3	CASGHFAPVSGNTIYF	TGTGCCAGCGGACATTTTGCCCCAGTCTCTGGAAACACCATATATTTT
TRBV5-1	.	.	TRBJ1-2	CASSFSWTANYGYTF	TGCGCCAGCAGCTTCTCTTGGACAGCTAACTATGGCTACACCTTC
TRBV3-1/TRBV3-2	.	TRBD1	TRBJ1-3	CASSTGVGNTIYF	TGTGCCAGCAGCACAGGGGTTGGAAACACCATATATTTT
TRBV5-1	.	.	TRBJ2-2	CASSLDSPDTGELFF	TGCGCCAGCAGCTTGGACAGCCCGGACACCGGGGAGCTGTTTTTT
TRBV7-2	.	.	TRBJ2-2	CASSLVTGGGTGELFF	TGTGCCAGCAGCTTAGTTACAGGGGGGGGCACCGGGGAGCTGTTTTTT
TRBV10-3	.	.	TRBJ2-2	CAISLATSTGELFF	TGTGCCATCAGTCTAGCGACGAGTACCGGGGAGCTGTTTTTT
TRBV18	once	TRBD2	TRBJ2-2	CASSPRFLAGAQNTGELFF	TGTGCCAGCTCACCACGGTTCCTAGCGGGGGCGCAGAACACCGGGGAGCTGTTTTTT
TRBV19	.	.	TRBJ2-3	CASSIRLRSDTQYF	TGTGCCAGTAGTATCCGTCTAAGATCAGATACGCAGTATTTT
TRBV27	.	.	TRBJ1-5	CASSLSIDSNQPQHF	TGTGCCAGCAGTTTATCGATAGATAGCAATCAGCCCCAGCATTTT
TRBV28	.	.	TRBJ2-5	CASSLSIGETQYF	TGTGCCAGCAGTTTATCGATCGGTGAGACCCAGTACTTC
TRBV15	few	TRBD1	TRBJ1-2	CATSRARDRASYTF	TGTGCCACCAGCAGAGCCCGGGACAGGGCGTCCTACACCTTC
TRBV10-3	.	.	TRBJ1-1	CAISENWGVNTEAFF	TGTGCCATCAGTGAGAACTGGGGCGTGAACACTGAAGCTTTCTTT
TRBV19	.	.	TRBJ1-5	CASTGVMGNQPQHF	TGTGCCAGTACGGGGGTGATGGGCAATCAGCCCCAGCATTTT
TRBV6-5	once	.	TRBJ1-4	CASRAGLLGEKLFF	TGTGCCAGCAGGGCGGGACTCCTTGGGGAAAAACTGTTTTTT
TRBV28	.	.	TRBJ2-5	CASSLGDPTETQYF	TGTGCCAGCAGTTTAGGAGACCCCACAGAGACCCAGTACTTC
TRBV7-8	few	.	TRBJ2-7	CASSIRGQGYEQYF	TGTGCCAGCAGCATAAGGGGTCAGGGCTACGAGCAGTACTTC
TRBV11-2	.	.	TRBJ1-1	CASSHPGVNTEAFF	TGTGCCAGCAGCCACCCCGGGGTTAACACTGAAGCTTTCTTT
TRBV6-2/TRBV6-3	.	TRBD2	TRBJ2-1	CASSHPGTSGGSSYNEQFF	TGTGCCAGCAGTCATCCCGGGACTAGCGGGGGGAGCTCCTACAATGAGCAGTTCTTC
TRBV2	.	TRBD1	TRBJ1-2	CASSIGQGANYGYTF	TGTGCCAGCAGTATCGGACAGGGGGCAAACTATGGCTACACCTTC